Listed here is a single T cell receptor (beta chain). The CDR3 runs 14 residues. The germline V gene has CDR1 MNHEY and CDR2 SMNVEV (reference sequence). Between the trimmed V and J ends, which lost 3 bases and 5 bases, there was a span of 14 bases. TCRdb keeps only in-frame clones here, not all; method: immunoSEQ multiplex PCR. The sample comprises around 13,000 clones, around 72% of which are singletons, and roughly 9.4% rests with the top ten. These data are taken from a study of tumor-infiltrating lymphocytes in localized non-small cell lung cancer. Source material: uninvolved lung tissue not adjacent to the tumor. V gene TRBV27 combines with J gene TRBJ2-7; D may be TRBD1 (7 bases). The receptor was derived from a human donor with non-small cell lung cancer. The CDR3 loop reads CASSFFRGDHEQYF. The CDR3 DNA reads TGTGCCAGCAGTTTTTTCAGGGGGGATCACGAGCAGTACTTC.